A single sample is the source of the 12 T cell receptor beta chains below, sequenced in a study of preoperative IRX-2 immunotherapy in early breast cancer. Treatment specified: preoperative locoregional IRX-2 cytokine immunotherapy. Produced via immunoSEQ multiplex PCR; TCRdb's table is partial and in-frame only. Of about 98,000 clones in the sample, 80% to 90% were seen once. The source was tumor tissue, collected after IRX-2 immunotherapy. The source is a human donor with breast cancer.

CDR3 region: CASSFLQGAGELFF. CDR3 bases: TGTGCCAGCAGCTTTCTACAGGGGGCCGGGGAGCTGTTTTTT. The chain is built from TRBV11-3 and TRBJ2-2; TRBD1 agrees at 8 bases. Losses at the gene ends were 3 bases for V and 6 bases for J; bases not matched to a gene: 3. This CDR3 spans 14 amino acids. CDR1 SGHNT and CDR2 YENEEA come from the germline V gene.

The chain links TRBV29-1 to TRBJ1-2; a weak D match, TRBD1 (6 bases). Trimming pared 6 bases from V and 4 bases from J, leaving 12 bases between. CDR1 SQVTM and CDR2 ANQGSEA come from the germline V gene. This CDR3 has 12 amino acids. DNA for the CDR3: TGCAGCGTATACCGGGACATCTATGGCTACACCTTC. Protein sequence: CSVYRDIYGYTF.

CDR3 sequence: CASSSPGPSRETQYF. DNA of the CDR3: TGTGCCAGCAGTTCCCCGGGACCCTCTAGGGAGACCCAGTACTTC. The rearrangement joins TRBV28 to TRBJ2-5, with D possibly called TRBD1 or TRBD2 (5 bases each). The V gene lost 4 bases and the J gene lost 5 bases, with 17 bases spanning the gap. The CDR3 has 15 amino acids. Germline V lookup: CDR1 MDHEN, CDR2 SYDVKM.

The rearrangement joins TRBV19 to TRBJ1-5; TRBD1 aligns across 10 bases. Germline V gives CDR1 LNHDA, CDR2 SQIVND (reference sequence). This CDR3 has 18 residues. V lost 4 bases to trimming and J lost 0 bases; unmatched junction nucleotides: 9. The CDR3 DNA follows: TGTGCCAGTAGTAGCCCGGGACAGGGGCTTTATAGCAATCAGCCCCAGCATTTT. This translates into CASSSPGQGLYSNQPQHF.

The chain combines TRBV5-1 with TRBJ1-1; tentative D call: TRBD1 (6 bases). With 4 bases removed from V and 3 bases from J, the gap between germline ends came to 16 bases. CDR1 is SGHRS, CDR2 YFSETQ, per germline. The length of the CDR3 is 15 residues. CDR3 coding DNA: TGCGCCAGCAGCGGGGACGGGGGCAGGGACACTGAAGCTTTCTTT. Translating it yields CASSGDGGRDTEAFF.

The rearrangement uses TRBV10-1 and TRBJ1-1, with 7 nucleotides matching TRBD1. The CDR3 loop spans 14 amino acids. V shed 4 bases and J 5 bases; nucleotides not matched to a gene: 7. CDR1 is WNHNN and CDR2 is SYGVQD in the germline V gene (reference sequence). CDR3 loop: CASSAGQQGTEAFF. The CDR3, as DNA: TGCGCCAGCAGTGCGGGACAGCAGGGGACTGAAGCTTTCTTT.

The chain combines TRBV9 with TRBJ1-2; D not resolved. The CDR3 loop spans 12 amino acids. Germline lookup yields CDR1 SGDLS and CDR2 YYNGEE. Between the trimmed V and J ends, which lost 5 bases and 3 bases, there was a span of 8 bases. CDR3 region: CASSFRDYGYTF. The DNA of the CDR3 is TGTGCCAGCAGTTTYCGAGACTATGGCTACACCTTC.

The chain carries TRBV18 and TRBJ1-1; D is perhaps TRBD1 (5 bases). The CDR3 has 15 amino acids. V gave up 8 bases and J gave up 0 bases, with 16 bases separating them. Germline lookup yields CDR1 KGHSH and CDR2 LQKENI. This CDR3 reads CASLGGAILNTEAFF. CDR3 DNA sequence: TGTGCCAGCCTCGGCGGGGCGATTCTGAACACTGAAGCTTTCTTT.

J is TRBJ1-1 and V is TRBV28; weak D call: TRBD1 (5 bases). The germline gives CDR1 MDHEN, CDR2 SYDVKM. V lost 7 bases, J lost 0 bases, and 12 bases lay in between. CDR3 length: 14 residues. CDR3 DNA: TGTGCCAGCACCTGGGGGAACATGAACACTGAAGCTTTCTTT. Its translation is CASTWGNMNTEAFF.

This sequence joins TRBV6-4 and TRBJ2-3; D tentatively reads TRBD1 or TRBD2 (6 bases each). From germline, CDR1 is MRHNA and CDR2 SNTAGT. V lost 7 bases, J lost 2 bases, and 16 bases lay in between. There are 15 residues in the CDR3. The CDR3 region is CASKEGHRVTDTQYF. The DNA of the CDR3 is TGTGCCAGCAAGGAGGGGCACAGGGTCACAGATACGCAGTATTTT.

This clone was observed many times. V usage is TRBV11-3 and J usage is TRBJ1-5; D is perhaps TRBD1 (5 bases). CDR3 length: 15 residues. Trimming cost V 3 bases and J 6 bases, with 15 bases left between them. CDR1 SGHNT and CDR2 YENEEA come from the germline V gene. The CDR3 protein is CASSLERQGSQPQHF. The CDR3 DNA sequence: TGTGCCAGCAGCTTGGAGAGGCAGGGTAGTCAGCCCCAGCATTTT.

This clone was seen only once. The chain carries TRBV28 and TRBJ1-2; tentatively, D is TRBD1 (5 bases). The ends were cut back, 3 bases at V and 3 bases at J, with 11 bases in the middle. Per the germline V gene, CDR1 is MDHEN and CDR2 is SYDVKM. The CDR3 runs to 14 residues. CDR3 coding DNA: TGTGCCAGCAGTTTCGGGGCGATAGACTATGGCTACACCTTC. Protein product: CASSFGAIDYGYTF.